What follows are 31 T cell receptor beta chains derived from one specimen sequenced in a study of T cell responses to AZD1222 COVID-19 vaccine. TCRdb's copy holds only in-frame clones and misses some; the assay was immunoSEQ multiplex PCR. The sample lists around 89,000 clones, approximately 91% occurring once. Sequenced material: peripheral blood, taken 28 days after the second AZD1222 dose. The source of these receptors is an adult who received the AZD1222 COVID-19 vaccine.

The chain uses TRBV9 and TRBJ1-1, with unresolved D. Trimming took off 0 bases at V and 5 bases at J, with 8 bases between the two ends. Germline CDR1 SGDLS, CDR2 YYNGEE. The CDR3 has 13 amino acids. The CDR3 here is CASSVVAGTEAFF. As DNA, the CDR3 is TGTGCCAGCAGCGTAGTTGCGGGGACTGAAGCTTTCTTT.

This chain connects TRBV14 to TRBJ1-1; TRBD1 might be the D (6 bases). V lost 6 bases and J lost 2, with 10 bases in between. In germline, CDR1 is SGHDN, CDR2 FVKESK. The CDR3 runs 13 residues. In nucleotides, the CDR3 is TGTGCCAGCAGTTGGACAGCAAACACTGAAGCTTTCTTT. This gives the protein CASSWTANTEAFF.

CDR3 region: CASSLAGSSYNSPLHF. CDR3 sequence (DNA): TGTGCCAGCAGCCTCGCGGGAAGCTCCTATAATTCACCCCTCCACTTT. This chain uses TRBV5-8 with TRBJ1-6; D ambiguous. The CDR3 covers 16 residues. V lost 4 bases to trimming and J lost 0 bases, with 11 bases between them. Germline V lookup: CDR1 SGHTS, CDR2 YDEGEE. The full variable domain, in which reference TRBV5-8 and TRBJ1-6 provide the parts outside the CDR3, is EAGVTQSPTHLIKTRGQQATLRCSPISGHTSVYWYQQALGLGLQFLLWYDEGEERNRGNFPPRFSGRQFPNYSSELNVNALELEDSALYLCASSLAGSSYNSPLHFGNGTRLTVT.

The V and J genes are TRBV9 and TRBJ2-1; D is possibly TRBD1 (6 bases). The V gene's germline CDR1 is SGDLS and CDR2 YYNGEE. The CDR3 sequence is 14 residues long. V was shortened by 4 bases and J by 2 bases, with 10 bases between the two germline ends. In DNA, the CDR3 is TGTGCCAGCAGCACCGGACAGACCTACAATGAGCAGTTCTTC. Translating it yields CASSTGQTYNEQFF.

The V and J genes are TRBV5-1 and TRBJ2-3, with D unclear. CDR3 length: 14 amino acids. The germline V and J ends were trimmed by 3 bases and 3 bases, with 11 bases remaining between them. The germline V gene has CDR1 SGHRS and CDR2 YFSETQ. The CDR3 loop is CASSSSPGTDTQYF. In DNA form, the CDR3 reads TGCGCCAGCAGCTCCTCTCCGGGTACAGATACGCAGTATTTT. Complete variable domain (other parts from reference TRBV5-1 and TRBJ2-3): KAGVTQTPRYLIKTRGQQVTLSCSPISGHRSVSWYQQTPGQGLQFLFEYFSETQRNKGNFPGRFSGRQFSNSRSEMNVSTLELGDSALYLCASSSSPGTDTQYFGPGTRLTVL.

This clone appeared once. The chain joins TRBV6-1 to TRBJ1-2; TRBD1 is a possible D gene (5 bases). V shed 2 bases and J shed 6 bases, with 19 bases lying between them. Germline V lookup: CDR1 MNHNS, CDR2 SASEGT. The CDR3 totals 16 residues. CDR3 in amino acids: CASSEFARSSQDGYTF. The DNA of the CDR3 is TGTGCCAGCAGTGAATTCGCCAGGAGCTCACAGGATGGCTACACCTTC.

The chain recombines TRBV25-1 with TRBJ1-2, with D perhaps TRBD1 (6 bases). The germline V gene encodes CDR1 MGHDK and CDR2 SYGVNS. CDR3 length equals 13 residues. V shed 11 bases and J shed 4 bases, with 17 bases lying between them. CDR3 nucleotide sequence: TGTGCCGCCAGGGGTCCGGGGACCTATGGCTACACCTTC. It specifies CAARGPGTYGYTF.

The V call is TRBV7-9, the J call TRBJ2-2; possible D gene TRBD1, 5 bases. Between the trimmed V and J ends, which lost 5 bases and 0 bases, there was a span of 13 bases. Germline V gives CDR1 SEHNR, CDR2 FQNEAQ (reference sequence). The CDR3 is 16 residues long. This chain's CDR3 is CASSLMTASNTGELFF. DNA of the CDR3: TGTGCCAGCAGCCTTATGACAGCCTCGAACACCGGGGAGCTGTTTTTT.

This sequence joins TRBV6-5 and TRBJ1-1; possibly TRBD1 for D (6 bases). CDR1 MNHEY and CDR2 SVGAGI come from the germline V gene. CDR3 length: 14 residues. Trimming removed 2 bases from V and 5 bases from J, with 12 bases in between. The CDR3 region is CASSYGTGRTEAFF. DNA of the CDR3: TGTGCCAGCAGTTACGGTACAGGGCGGACTGAAGCTTTCTTT.

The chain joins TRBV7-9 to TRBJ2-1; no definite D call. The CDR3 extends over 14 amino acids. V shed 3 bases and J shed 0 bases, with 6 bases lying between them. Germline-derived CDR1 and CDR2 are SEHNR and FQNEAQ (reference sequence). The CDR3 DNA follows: TGTGCCAGCAGCTTTTCTAGCTCCTACAATGAGCAGTTCTTC. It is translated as CASSFSSSYNEQFF.

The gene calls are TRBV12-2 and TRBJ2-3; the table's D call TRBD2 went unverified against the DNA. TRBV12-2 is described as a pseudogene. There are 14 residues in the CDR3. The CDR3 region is CASRCYYETDTQYF. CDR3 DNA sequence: TGTGCAAGTCGCTGCTACTACGAGACAGATACGCAGTATTTT.

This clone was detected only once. The CDR3: CAISEPPEEDGYTF. The DNA for the CDR3 is TGTGCCATCAGTGAGCCCCCTGAGGAGGATGGCTACACCTTC. The chain couples TRBV10-3 to TRBJ1-2; no reliable D call. CDR3 length: 14 amino acids. Germline assignment: CDR1 ENHRY and CDR2 SYGVKD. V dropped 2 bases and J dropped 6 bases, with 13 bases sitting between them.

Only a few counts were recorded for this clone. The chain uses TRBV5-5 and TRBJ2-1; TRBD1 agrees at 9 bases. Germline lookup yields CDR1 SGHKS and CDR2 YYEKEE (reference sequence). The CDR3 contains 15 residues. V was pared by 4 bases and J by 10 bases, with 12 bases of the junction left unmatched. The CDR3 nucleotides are TGTGCCAGCAGCCTGGACAGGGGTCTTGCTAGGGAGCAGTTCTTC. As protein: CASSLDRGLAREQFF.

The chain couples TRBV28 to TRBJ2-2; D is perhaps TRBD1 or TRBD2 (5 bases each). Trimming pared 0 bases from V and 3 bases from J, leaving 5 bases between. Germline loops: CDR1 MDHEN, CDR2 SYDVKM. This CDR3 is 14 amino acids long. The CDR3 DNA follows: TGTGCCAGCAGTTTATGGGGGGACACCGGGGAGCTGTTTTTT. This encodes CASSLWGDTGELFF.

CDR3 sequence: CAWSPILGGGYGYTF. The CDR3 DNA sequence: TGTGCCTGGAGCCCTATTCTAGGGGGCGGCTATGGCTACACCTTC. This chain uses TRBV30 with TRBJ1-2, with TRBD1 identical over 7 bases. CDR3 size: 15 residues. The V segment lost 3 bases and the J segment 4 bases; nucleotides outside the gene matches: 11. CDR1 is GTSNPN and CDR2 is SVGIG in the germline V gene (reference sequence).

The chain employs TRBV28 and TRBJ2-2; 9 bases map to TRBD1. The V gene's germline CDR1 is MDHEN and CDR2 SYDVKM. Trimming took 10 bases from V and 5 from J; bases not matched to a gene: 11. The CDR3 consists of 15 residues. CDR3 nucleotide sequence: TGTGCCACCCAACAGGGGGCAGATGGAACCGGGGAGCTGTTTTTT. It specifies CATQQGADGTGELFF.

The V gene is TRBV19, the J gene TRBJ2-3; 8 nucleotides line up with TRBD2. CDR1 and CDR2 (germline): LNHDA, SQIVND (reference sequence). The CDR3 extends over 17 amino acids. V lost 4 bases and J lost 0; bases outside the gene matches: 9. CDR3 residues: CASSTGRIAGSTDTQYF. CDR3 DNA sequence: TGTGCCAGTAGTACCGGACGGATAGCGGGGAGCACAGATACGCAGTATTTT.

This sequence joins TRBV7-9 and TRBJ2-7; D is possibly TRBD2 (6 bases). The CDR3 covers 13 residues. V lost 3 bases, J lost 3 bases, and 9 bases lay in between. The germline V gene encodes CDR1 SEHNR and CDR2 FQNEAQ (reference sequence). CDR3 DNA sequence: TGTGCCAGCAGCTTGGGTAGCGGCTACGAGCAGTACTTC. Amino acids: CASSLGSGYEQYF.

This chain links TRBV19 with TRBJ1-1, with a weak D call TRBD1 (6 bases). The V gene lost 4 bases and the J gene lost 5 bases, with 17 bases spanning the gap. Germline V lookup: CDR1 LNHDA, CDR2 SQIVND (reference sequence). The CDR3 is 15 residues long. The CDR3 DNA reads TGTGCCAGTAGTAGGAACAGGGCTCTAGGGACTGAAGCTTTCTTT. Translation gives CASSRNRALGTEAFF.

Here the CDR3 reads CASSYIRDYEQYF. The DNA for the CDR3 is TGTGCCAGCAGTTATATTAGGGACTACGAGCAGTACTTC. This rearrangement joins TRBV6-2 or TRBV6-3 to TRBJ2-7, with D unclear. Germline CDR1 reads MNHEY; CDR2 reads SVGEGT. CDR3 length equals 13 residues. V was trimmed by 3 bases and J by 3 bases, leaving 9 bases between them.

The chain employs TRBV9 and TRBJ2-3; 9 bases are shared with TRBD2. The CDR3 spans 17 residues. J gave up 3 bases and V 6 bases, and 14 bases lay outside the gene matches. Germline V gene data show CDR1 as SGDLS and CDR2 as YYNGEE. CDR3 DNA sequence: TGTGCCAGCACTCTTAGCGGGGGCCCCCCCGCTACAGATACGCAGTATTTT. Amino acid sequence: CASTLSGGPPATDTQYF.

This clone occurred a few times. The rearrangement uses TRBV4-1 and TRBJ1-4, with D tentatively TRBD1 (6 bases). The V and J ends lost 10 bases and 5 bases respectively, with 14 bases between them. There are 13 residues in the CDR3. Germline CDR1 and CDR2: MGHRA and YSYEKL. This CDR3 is CATAGGANEKLFF. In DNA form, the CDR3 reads TGCGCCACCGCTGGGGGGGCGAATGAAAAACTGTTTTTT.

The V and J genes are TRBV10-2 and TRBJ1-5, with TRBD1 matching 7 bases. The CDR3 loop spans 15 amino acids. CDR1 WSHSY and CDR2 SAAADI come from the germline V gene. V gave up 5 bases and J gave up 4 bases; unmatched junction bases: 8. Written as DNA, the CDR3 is TGCGCCAGCAGTTCAGGGGGGTTGGATAATCAGCCCCAGCATTTT. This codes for CASSSGGLDNQPQHF.

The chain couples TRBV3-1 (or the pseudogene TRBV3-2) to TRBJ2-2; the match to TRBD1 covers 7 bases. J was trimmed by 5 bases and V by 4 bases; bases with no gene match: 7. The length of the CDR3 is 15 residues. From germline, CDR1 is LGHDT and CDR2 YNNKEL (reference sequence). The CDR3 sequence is CASSRHLQGTGELFF. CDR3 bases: TGTGCCAGCAGCCGACACCTACAGGGGACCGGGGAGCTGTTTTTT.

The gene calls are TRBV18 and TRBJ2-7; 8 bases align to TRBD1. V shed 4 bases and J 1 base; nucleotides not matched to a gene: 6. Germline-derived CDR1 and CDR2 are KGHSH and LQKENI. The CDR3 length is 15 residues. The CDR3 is CASSQGQGLSYEQYF. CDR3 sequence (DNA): TGTGCCAGCTCACAAGGACAGGGTTTATCCTACGAGCAGTACTTC.

The CDR3 bases are TGTGCCAGCAGCCCCGTCGCGTCCGAGCAGTACTTC. Its translation is CASSPVASEQYF. The chain carries TRBV7-9 and TRBJ2-7; no clear D gene. CDR3 length: 12 residues. The V end was cut by 5 bases, the J end by 6 bases, with 11 bases between. The V gene's germline CDR1 is SEHNR and CDR2 FQNEAQ (reference sequence). Variable domain in full (rest from reference TRBV7-9 and TRBJ2-7): DTGVSQNPRHKITKRGQNVTFRCDPISEHNRLYWYRQTLGQGPEFLTYFQNEAQLEKSRLLSDRFSAERPKGSFSTLEIQRTEQGDSAMYLCASSPVASEQYFGPGTRLTVT.

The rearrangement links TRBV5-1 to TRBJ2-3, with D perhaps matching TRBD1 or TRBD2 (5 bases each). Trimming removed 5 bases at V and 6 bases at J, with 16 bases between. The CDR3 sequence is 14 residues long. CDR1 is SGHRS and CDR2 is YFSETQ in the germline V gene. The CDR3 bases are TGCGCCAGCAGACGGGACCCCCTTGGGGATACGCAGTATTTT. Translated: CASRRDPLGDTQYF. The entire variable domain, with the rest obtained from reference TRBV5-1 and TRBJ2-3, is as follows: KAGVTQTPRYLIKTRGQQVTLSCSPISGHRSVSWYQQTPGQGLQFLFEYFSETQRNKGNFPGRFSGRQFSNSRSEMNVSTLELGDSALYLCASRRDPLGDTQYFGPGTRLTVL.

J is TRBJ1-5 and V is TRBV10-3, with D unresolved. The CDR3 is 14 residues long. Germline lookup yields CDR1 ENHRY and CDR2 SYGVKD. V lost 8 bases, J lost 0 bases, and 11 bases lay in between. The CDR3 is CAIAAGLSNQPQHF. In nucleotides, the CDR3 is TGTGCCATCGCCGCGGGCCTTAGCAATCAGCCCCAGCATTTT.

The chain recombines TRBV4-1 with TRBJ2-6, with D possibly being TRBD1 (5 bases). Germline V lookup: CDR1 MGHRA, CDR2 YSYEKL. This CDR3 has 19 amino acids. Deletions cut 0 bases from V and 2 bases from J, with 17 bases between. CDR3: CASSQDGARQSPGANVLTF. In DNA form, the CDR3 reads TGCGCCAGCAGCCAAGATGGGGCCAGGCAATCCCCTGGGGCCAACGTCCTGACTTTC.

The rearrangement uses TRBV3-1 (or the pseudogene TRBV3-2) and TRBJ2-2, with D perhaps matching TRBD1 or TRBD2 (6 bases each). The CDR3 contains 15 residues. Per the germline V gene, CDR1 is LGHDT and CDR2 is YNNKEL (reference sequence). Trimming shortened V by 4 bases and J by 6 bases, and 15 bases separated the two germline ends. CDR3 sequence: CASSPTPGGPGELFF. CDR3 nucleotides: TGTGCCAGCAGCCCCACCCCTGGGGGGCCCGGGGAGCTGTTTTTT.

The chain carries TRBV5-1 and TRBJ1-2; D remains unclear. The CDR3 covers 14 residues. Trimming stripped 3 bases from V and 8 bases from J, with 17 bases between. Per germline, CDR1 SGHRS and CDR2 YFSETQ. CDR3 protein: CASSSTDGNVGYTF. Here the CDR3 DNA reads TGCGCCAGCAGCTCCACCGACGGGAACGTCGGCTACACCTTC.